This TCR beta chain was recovered during a study of patients and donors after allogeneic stem cell transplantation. V shed 0 bases and J 3 bases; nucleotides not matched to a gene: 4. Germline V gene data show CDR1 as LGHNA and CDR2 as YSLEER. There are 17 residues in the CDR3. TCRdb independently ran MiXCR on the RT-PCR reads; one entry per CDR3 protein. The table has about 410,000 distinct CDR3 sequences, about a sixth seen once. The source is a human donor who was either an allogeneic HSCT recipient or a stem cell or donor lymphocyte infusion donor (not recorded which). It is not recorded whose cells these are; they may come from a transplant donor. Specimen: blood, either unsorted or a sorted T cell fraction (not recorded which). V gene TRBV4-3 combines with J gene TRBJ2-5, with TRBD2 identical over 13 bases. The CDR3 DNA reads TGCGCCAGCAGCCAAGATATACTAGCGGGGGGGGAAGAGACCCAGTACTTC. Translated: CASSQDILAGGEETQYF.